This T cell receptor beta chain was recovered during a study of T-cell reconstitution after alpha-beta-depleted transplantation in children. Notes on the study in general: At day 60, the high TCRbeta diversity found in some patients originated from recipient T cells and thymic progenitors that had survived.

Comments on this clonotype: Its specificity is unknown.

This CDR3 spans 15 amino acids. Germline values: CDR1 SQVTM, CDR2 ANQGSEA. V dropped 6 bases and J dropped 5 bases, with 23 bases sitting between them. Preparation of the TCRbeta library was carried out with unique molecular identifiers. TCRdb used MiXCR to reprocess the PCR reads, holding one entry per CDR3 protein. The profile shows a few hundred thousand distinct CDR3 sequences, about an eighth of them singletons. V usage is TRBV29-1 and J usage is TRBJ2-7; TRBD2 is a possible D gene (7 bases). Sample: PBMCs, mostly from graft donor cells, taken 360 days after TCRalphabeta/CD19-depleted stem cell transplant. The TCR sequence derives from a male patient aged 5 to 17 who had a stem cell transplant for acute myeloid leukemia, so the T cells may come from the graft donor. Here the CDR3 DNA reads TGCAGCGTGGCCCGGTTCCCGGGGGGCGCGGACGAGCAGTACTTC. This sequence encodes CSVARFPGGADEQYF.